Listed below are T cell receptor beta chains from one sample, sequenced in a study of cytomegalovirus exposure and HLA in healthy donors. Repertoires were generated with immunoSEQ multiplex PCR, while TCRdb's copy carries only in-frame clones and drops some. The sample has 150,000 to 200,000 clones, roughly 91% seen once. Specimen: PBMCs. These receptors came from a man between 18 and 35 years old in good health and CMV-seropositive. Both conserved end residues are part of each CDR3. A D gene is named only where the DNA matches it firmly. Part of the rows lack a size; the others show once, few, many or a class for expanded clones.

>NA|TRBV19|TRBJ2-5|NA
TGTGCCAGTAGTATAGGCTCCAGCGTTGGAGAGACCCAGTACTTC
CASSIGSSVGETQYF
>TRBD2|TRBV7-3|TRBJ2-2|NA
TGTGCCAGCAGTGGAGCGGGAGCCACCGGGGAGCTGTTTTTT
CASSGAGATGELFF
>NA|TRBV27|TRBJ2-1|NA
TGTGCCAGCAGTTCCCCCCGGGCCCTCGGAGGGACCTACAATGAGCAGTTCTTC
CASSSPRALGGTYNEQFF
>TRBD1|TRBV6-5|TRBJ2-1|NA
TGTGCCAGCAGTCAGGGGGTAGCCCACAATGAGCAGTTCTTC
CASSQGVAHNEQFF
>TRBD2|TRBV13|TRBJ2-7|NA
TGTGCCAGCAGCTCGACTAGCGGGAGTTTCTACGAGCAGTACTTC
CASSSTSGSFYEQYF
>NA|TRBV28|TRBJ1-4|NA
TGTGCCAGCAGTTCCAACCAGGGTAATGAAAAACTGTTTTTT
CASSSNQGNEKLFF
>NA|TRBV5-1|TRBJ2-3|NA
TGCGCCAGCAGCTTCTCAGCAGATACGCAGTATTTT
CASSFSADTQYF
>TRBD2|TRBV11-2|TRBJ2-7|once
TGTGCCAGCAGCTTAGAGGTAGCGGGAAACTACGAGCAGTACTTC
CASSLEVAGNYEQYF
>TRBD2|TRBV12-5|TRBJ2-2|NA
TGTGCTAGTGGTTTGGTAAATAGAGGGCTAGCGGGAGGGCCGATCGGGAACACCGGGGAGCTGTTTTTT
CASGLVNRGLAGGPIGNTGELFF
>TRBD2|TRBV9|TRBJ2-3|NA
TGTGCCAGCAGCGTAGCAGGCGGGAGGGCTGGAGATACGCAGTATTTT
CASSVAGGRAGDTQYF
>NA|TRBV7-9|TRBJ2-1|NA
TGTGCCAGCAGCTTGGGCAGGGACTACAATGAGCAGTTCTTC
CASSLGRDYNEQFF
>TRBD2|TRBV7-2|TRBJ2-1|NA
TGTGCCAGCATCAAACCGGGACTAGCGGGAGGGAGCTCCTACAATGAGCAGTTCTTC
CASIKPGLAGGSSYNEQFF
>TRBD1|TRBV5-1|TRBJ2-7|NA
TGCGCCAGCAGCTCACCGGGACAGGGCAGATACGAGCAGTACTTC
CASSSPGQGRYEQYF
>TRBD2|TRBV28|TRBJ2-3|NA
TGTGCCAGCTCAGCGGGAGTCGAAGATACGCAGTATTTT
CASSAGVEDTQYF
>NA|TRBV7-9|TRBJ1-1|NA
TGTGCCAGCAGCTCCGGAGGGTCCGACGGGGCTGAAGCTTTCTTT
CASSSGGSDGAEAFF
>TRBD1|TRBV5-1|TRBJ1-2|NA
TGCGCCAGCGGCGACAGGGGCAGGGGATATGGCTACACCTTC
CASGDRGRGYGYTF
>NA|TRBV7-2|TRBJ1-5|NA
TGTGCCAGCAGCTATGAACCCGGGACTCTTTTATATAGCAATCAGCCCCAGCATTTT
CASSYEPGTLLYSNQPQHF
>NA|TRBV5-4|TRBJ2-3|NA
TGTGCCAGCAGTCCGGTGCATGTAGGGGCTAGCACAGATACGCAGTATTTT
CASSPVHVGASTDTQYF
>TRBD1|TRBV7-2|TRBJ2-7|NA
TGTGCCAGCAGCTTAGCAGAGACAGGGCTCCACGAGCAGTACTTC
CASSLAETGLHEQYF
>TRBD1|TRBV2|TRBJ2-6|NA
TGTGCCAGCACCGGGACAGGGGTCTCTGGGGCCAACGTCCTGACTTTC
CASTGTGVSGANVLTF
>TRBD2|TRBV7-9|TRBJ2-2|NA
TGTGCCAGCAGACAAAGCGGGAGGGCCGAGATCAGCGGGGAGCTGTTTTTT
CASRQSGRAEISGELFF
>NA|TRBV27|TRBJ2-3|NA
TGTGCCAGCAGTTTATCGCTCAGTAACACGCTTTCAGATACGCAGTATTTT
CASSLSLSNTLSDTQYF
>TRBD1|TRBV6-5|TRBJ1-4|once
TGTGCCAGCAGTTCAGGAGGGGGCGCAACTAATGAAAAACTGTTTTTT
CASSSGGGATNEKLFF
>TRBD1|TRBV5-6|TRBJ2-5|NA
TGTGCCAGCAGCTTGGGACAGGGCTTCCAAGAGACCCAGTACTTC
CASSLGQGFQETQYF
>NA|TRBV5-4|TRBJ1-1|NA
TGTGCCAGCAGCTTGGACCAGATACACACTGAAGCTTTCTTT
CASSLDQIHTEAFF
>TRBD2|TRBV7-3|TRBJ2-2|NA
TGTGCCAGCAGGTCCGGGACTAGTAACACCGGGGAGCTGTTTTTT
CASRSGTSNTGELFF
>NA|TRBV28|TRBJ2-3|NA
TGTGCCAGCAGTCTTGGAGGGTCGGTAGATACGCAGTATTTT
CASSLGGSVDTQYF
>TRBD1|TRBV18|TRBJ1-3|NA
TGTGCCGGACAGGGGGTCAACTCTGGAAACACCATATATTTT
CAGQGVNSGNTIYF
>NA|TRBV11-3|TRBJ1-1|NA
TGTGCCAGCAGCCTAGGGGGGCCTGAAGCTTTCTTT
CASSLGGPEAFF
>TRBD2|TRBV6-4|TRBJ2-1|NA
TGTGCCAGCAGTGACTCGGGACTAGACGGGATCAATGAGCAGTTCTTC
CASSDSGLDGINEQFF
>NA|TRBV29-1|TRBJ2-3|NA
TGCAGCGTTGCGGGCGGCGGGGGCCCAGATACGCAGTATTTT
CSVAGGGGPDTQYF
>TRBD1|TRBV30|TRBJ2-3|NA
TGTGCCTCCGATCCTCCGGGACAGGGCACAGATACGCAGTATTTT
CASDPPGQGTDTQYF
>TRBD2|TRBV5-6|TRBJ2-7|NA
TGTGCCAGCAGCTTGGGAGGGACTAGCGAACTCGAGCAGTACTTC
CASSLGGTSELEQYF
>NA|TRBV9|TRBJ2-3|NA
TGTGCCAGCAGCGTAGTGGGAGCAAGCACAGATACGCAGTATTTT
CASSVVGASTDTQYF
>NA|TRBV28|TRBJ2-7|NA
TGTGCCAGCACCTCGGACTTTCGAGGTTACGAGCAGTACTTC
CASTSDFRGYEQYF
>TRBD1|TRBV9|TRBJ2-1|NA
TGTGCCAGCAGCACTCGACAGGGTAGCTCCTACAATGAGCAGTTCTTC
CASSTRQGSSYNEQFF
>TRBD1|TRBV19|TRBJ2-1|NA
TGTGCCAGTAGGTCGGGACAGGGGGCGCGGGAGCAGTTCTTC
CASRSGQGAREQFF
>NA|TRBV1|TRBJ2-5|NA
TGCACCAGCAGCCATATACTAGCGGGAGCCCCGACCCTAGAGACCCAGTACTTC
CTSSHILAGAPTLETQYF
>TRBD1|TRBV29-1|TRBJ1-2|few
TGCAGCGTACGGGACAGGGAGTTCTATGGCTACACCTTC
CSVRDREFYGYTF
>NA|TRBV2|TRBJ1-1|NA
TGTGCCAGCTATTATAGGGGGTTGAACACTGAAGCTTTCTTT
CASYYRGLNTEAFF
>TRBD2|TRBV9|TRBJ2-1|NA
TGTGCCAGCAGCCCCGGACTAGCGGGGTTCAATGAGCAGTTCTTC
CASSPGLAGFNEQFF
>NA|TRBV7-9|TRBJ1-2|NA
TGTGCCAGCAGCCCAGGGGTGAAGGATGGCTACACCTTC
CASSPGVKDGYTF
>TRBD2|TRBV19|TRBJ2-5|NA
TGTGCCACCAATAGCGGGAGCAGACAAGAGACCCAGTACTTC
CATNSGSRQETQYF
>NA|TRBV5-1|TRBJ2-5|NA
TGCGCCAGCAGCTTGCTAGGGGCCCAAGAGACCCAGTACTTC
CASSLLGAQETQYF
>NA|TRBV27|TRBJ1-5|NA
TGTGCCAGCAGTTTCAGACGCCCAGGTCAGACAAATCAGCCCCAGCATTTT
CASSFRRPGQTNQPQHF
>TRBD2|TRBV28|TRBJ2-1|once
TGTGCCAGCAGTTTCCCCCCTAGCGGGTTTACCACCTACAATGAGCAGTTCTTC
CASSFPPSGFTTYNEQFF